This T cell receptor (beta chain) was documented in a study of human T cells and chemical hapten exposure. Study as a whole: A patient group, mainly female, showed alopecia areata, totalis or universalis.

Time point denoted: patch test 3, about 24 weeks after DPC sensitization. The treatment denotes: therapeutic diphenylcyclopropenone sensitization with weekly scalp DPC. Only one count was recorded for this clonotype. Trimming removed 3 bases at V and 1 base at J, with 9 bases between. This CDR3 contains 14 residues. Each CDR3 protein gets one entry after TCRdb re-called the RACE reads with MiXCR. Among more than 85,000 distinct CDR3 sequences listed, less than 35% were seen once. The TCR sequence derives from a man between 40 and 49 years old with alopecia areata. Some clones in this sample may be carry-over from other donors' samples. The J gene is TRBJ2-5, the V gene TRBV12-3 or TRBV12-4; no definite D call. Sequences were derived from whole blood, sampled in connection with sensitization to the hapten diphenylcyclopropenone (DPC). CDR3 region: CASSFSRTQETQYF. In DNA, the CDR3 is TGTGCCAGCAGTTTTTCGCGGACCCAAGAGACCCAGTACTTC.